The present T cell receptor (beta chain) was sequenced within a study of blood T cell repertoires in COVID-19. Study at large: The cDNA or gDNA used as material had been derived from T cells, B-cell-depleted T cells, or PBMCs.

Using immunoSEQ multiplex PCR, the repertoire was profiled, and TCRdb retains in-frame clones only, with some absent. The data contain about 160,000 clones, 75% to 85% of them seen just once; the ten biggest clones take up about 3.7%. The study counted Cohort 3 donors as recovered given two negative PCRs, clearance, or symptom resolution. The J segment lost 4 bases and the V segment lost 5 bases, leaving 4 bases of the junction unmatched. Per germline, CDR1 LGHDT and CDR2 YNNKEL (reference sequence). The CDR3 is made up of 14 amino acids. The chain couples TRBV3-1 (or the pseudogene TRBV3-2) to TRBJ2-5; 10 bases line up with TRBD1. The TCR originated in a woman aged 60-70 years who had recovered from COVID-19. Sequenced sample: PBMCs or T cells enriched from blood (not recorded which). In DNA form, the CDR3 reads TGTGCCAGCAGCTTCAGGACAGGGGGAGAGACCCAGTACTTC. The encoded protein is CASSFRTGGETQYF.